Here is one TCR beta chain with its context. Its specificity is unknown. The protocol was immunoSEQ multiplex PCR, while the TCRdb copy is restricted to in-frame clones and leaves out a portion. The sample lists some 4,200 clones, approximately 81% occurring once. This entry is derived from a study of high-grade serous ovarian cancer treatment subgroups. Background on the study: Each sample yielded on average 7,494 unique TCR beta rearrangements from around 14,000 reads. Study-level points and caveats: Only CDR3 was analyzed; CDR1 and CDR2 were not. Tumors within one patient showed repertoire similarity of roughly 0.11 to 0.8.

Tumor tissue was taken before any definitive surgery or chemotherapy was given. Germline V gene data show CDR1 as SNHLY and CDR2 as FYNNEI. There are 13 residues in the CDR3. Trimming took off 4 bases at V and 17 bases at J, with 20 bases between the two ends. The receptor was derived from a human donor with high-grade serous ovarian cancer. The sequenced sample was tumor tissue. The chain combines TRBV2 with TRBJ1-4, with TRBD1 as a possible D gene (5 bases). The CDR3 is CASSGDLGEHFFF. The DNA for the CDR3 is TGTGCCAGCAGTGGAGATCTGGGGGAACACTTTTTTTTT.